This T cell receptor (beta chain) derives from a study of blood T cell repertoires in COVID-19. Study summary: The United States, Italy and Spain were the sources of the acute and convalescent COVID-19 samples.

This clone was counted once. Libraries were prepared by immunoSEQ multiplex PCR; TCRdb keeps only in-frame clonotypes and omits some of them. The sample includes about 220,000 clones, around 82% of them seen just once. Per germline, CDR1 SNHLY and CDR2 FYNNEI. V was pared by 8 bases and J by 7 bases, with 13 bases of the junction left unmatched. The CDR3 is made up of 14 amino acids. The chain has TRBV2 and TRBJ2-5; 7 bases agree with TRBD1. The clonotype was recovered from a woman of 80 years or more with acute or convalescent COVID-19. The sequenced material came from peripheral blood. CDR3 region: CASERGGELGTQYF. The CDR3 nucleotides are TGTGCCAGCGAGAGAGGGGGCGAACTCGGGACCCAGTACTTC.